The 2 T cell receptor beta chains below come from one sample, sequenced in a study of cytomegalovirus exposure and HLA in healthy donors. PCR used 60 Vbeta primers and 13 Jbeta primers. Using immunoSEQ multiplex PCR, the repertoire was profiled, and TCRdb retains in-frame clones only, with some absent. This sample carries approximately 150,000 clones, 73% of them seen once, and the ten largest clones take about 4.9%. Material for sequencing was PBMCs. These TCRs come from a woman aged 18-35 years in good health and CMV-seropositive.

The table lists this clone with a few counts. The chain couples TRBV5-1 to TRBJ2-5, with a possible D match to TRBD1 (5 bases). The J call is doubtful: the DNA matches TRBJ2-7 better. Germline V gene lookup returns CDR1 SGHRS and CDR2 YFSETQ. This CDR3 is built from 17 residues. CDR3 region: CASSLGGFSFPPYEQYF. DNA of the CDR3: TGCGCCAGCAGCTTGGGGGGCTTTTCTTTCCCCCCCTACGAGCAGTACTTC.

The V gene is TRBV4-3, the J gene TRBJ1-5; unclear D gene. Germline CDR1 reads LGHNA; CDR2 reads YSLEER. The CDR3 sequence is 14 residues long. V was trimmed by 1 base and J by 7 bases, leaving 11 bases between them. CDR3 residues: CASSQVQDRQPQHF. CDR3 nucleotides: TGCGCCAGCAGCCAAGTCCAGGATCGCCAGCCCCAGCATTTT.